The rows below give T cell receptor beta chains drawn from one sample of a study of blood T cell repertoires in COVID-19. Some clones are missing from TCRdb's copy, which holds only in-frame ones; the method was immunoSEQ multiplex PCR. The repertoire includes about 160,000 clones, 60% to 85% of them detected once, and 7% to 10% sits in the top ten. The source material was peripheral blood. These receptors were collected from a woman aged 60 to 75 with COVID-19, enrolled during active disease. Both conserved end residues are part of each CDR3. The order of the fields is D gene, J gene, clone size, V gene, CDR3 protein, CDR3 DNA. The D gene is left open where the match is weak. Size tells how often a clone was seen (once, few, many) or the class of an expanded clone, and some rows leave it out.

D: TRBD2; J: TRBJ2-1; size: .; V: TRBV5-8; CDR3: CASSLALLAGSENEQFF; DNA: TGTGCCAGCAGCTTGGCCTTACTAGCGGGGTCCGAAAATGAGCAGTTCTTC
D: .; J: TRBJ2-7; size: once; V: TRBV6-5; CDR3: CASSRTGEQYF; DNA: TGTGCCAGCAGCCGAACAGGGGAGCAGTACTTC
D: .; J: TRBJ2-1; size: .; V: TRBV3-1/TRBV3-2; CDR3: CASSQRAGAYNEQFF; DNA: TGTGCCAGCAGCCAACGGGCGGGGGCGTACAATGAGCAGTTCTTC
D: TRBD2; J: TRBJ2-1; size: few; V: TRBV11-2; CDR3: CASSPREWVAGNEQFF; DNA: TGTGCCAGCAGCCCCCGAGAGTGGGTAGCGGGCAATGAGCAGTTCTTC
D: .; J: TRBJ1-5; size: many; V: TRBV10-2; CDR3: CASTRVWPNQPQHF; DNA: TGCGCCAGCACTAGAGTATGGCCCAATCAGCCCCAGCATTTT
D: .; J: TRBJ1-2; size: .; V: TRBV27; CDR3: CASSLRGARGYTF; DNA: TGTGCCAGCAGTTTACGGGGGGCGCGTGGCTACACCTTC
D: TRBD2; J: TRBJ2-1; size: .; V: TRBV30; CDR3: CAWSVGPSGRYNEQFF; DNA: TGTGCCTGGAGTGTAGGGCCTAGCGGTCGCTACAATGAGCAGTTCTTC
D: .; J: TRBJ2-5; size: .; V: TRBV6-5; CDR3: CASTKRPKETQYF; DNA: TGTGCCAGCACTAAGAGGCCTAAGGAGACCCAGTACTTC
D: .; J: TRBJ1-3; size: .; V: TRBV7-2; CDR3: CASSSGRGGNTIYF; DNA: TGTGCCAGCAGCTCCGGACGGGGTGGAAACACCATATATTTT
D: TRBD2; J: TRBJ2-1; size: .; V: TRBV3-1/TRBV3-2; CDR3: CASSRLSGRALHEQFF; DNA: TGTGCCAGCAGCCGCCTAAGCGGGAGGGCCCTCCATGAGCAGTTCTTC
D: TRBD1; J: TRBJ1-3; size: .; V: TRBV6-6; CDR3: CASSTAPGGGNTIYF; DNA: TGTGCCAGCAGTACTGCCCCAGGGGGTGGAAACACCATATATTTT
D: TRBD2; J: TRBJ2-1; size: .; V: TRBV2; CDR3: CASSSTGGSSYNEQFF; DNA: TGTGCCAGCAGCTCCACGGGGGGGAGCTCCTACAATGAGCAGTTCTTC
D: TRBD1; J: TRBJ1-3; size: .; V: TRBV28; CDR3: CASSSVRRDRQFGNTIYF; DNA: TGTGCCAGCAGTTCCGTAAGACGGGACAGGCAATTTGGAAACACCATATATTTT
D: .; J: TRBJ2-3; size: .; V: TRBV11-2; CDR3: CASSEGGFTHTQYF; DNA: TGTGCCAGCAGCGAAGGCGGCTTTACACATACGCAGTATTTT
D: TRBD2; J: TRBJ2-7; size: .; V: TRBV11-2; CDR3: CASSFSTSGRAYEQYF; DNA: TGTGCCAGCAGCTTCTCGACTAGCGGGAGGGCTTACGAGCAGTACTTC
D: .; J: TRBJ1-2; size: .; V: TRBV6-5; CDR3: CASRQGVNYGYTF; DNA: TGTGCCAGCAGACAGGGCGTTAACTATGGCTACACCTTC
D: .; J: TRBJ2-3; size: once; V: TRBV15; CDR3: CATSRQRPDTQYF; DNA: TGTGCCACCAGCAGACAGCGGCCAGATACGCAGTATTTT
D: .; J: TRBJ1-1; size: .; V: TRBV5-4; CDR3: CASSLPRTTMNTEAFF; DNA: TGTGCCAGCAGCTTGCCCAGGACAACCATGAACACTGAAGCTTTCTTT
D: .; J: TRBJ2-7; size: once; V: TRBV18; CDR3: CASSPDRNVYEQYF; DNA: TGTGCCAGCTCACCAGACAGAAACGTTTACGAGCAGTACTTC
D: TRBD1; J: TRBJ1-5; size: .; V: TRBV19; CDR3: CASRTRDRVGQPQHF; DNA: TGTGCCAGTAGAACTAGGGACAGGGTAGGTCAGCCCCAGCATTTT
D: .; J: TRBJ2-3; size: .; V: TRBV24-1; CDR3: CATESSRGSTDTQYF; DNA: TGTGCCACCGAATCATCCCGGGGGAGCACAGATACGCAGTATTTT
D: .; J: TRBJ2-2; size: .; V: TRBV5-4; CDR3: CASSLGSDSTGELFF; DNA: TGTGCCAGCAGCTTGGGGTCAGATTCCACCGGGGAGCTGTTTTTT
D: .; J: TRBJ1-5; size: few; V: TRBV3-1/TRBV3-2; CDR3: CASSHRGAVDQPQHF; DNA: TGTGCCAGCAGCCACCGGGGGGCGGTTGATCAGCCCCAGCATTTT
D: .; J: TRBJ1-2; size: .; V: TRBV6-5; CDR3: CASSGTGYYGYTF; DNA: TGTGCCAGCAGCGGCACAGGGTACTATGGCTACACCTTC
D: TRBD2; J: TRBJ2-1; size: .; V: TRBV10-3; CDR3: CATGLGNEQFF; DNA: TGTGCCACAGGACTAGGCAATGAGCAGTTCTTC
D: TRBD1; J: TRBJ1-2; size: few; V: TRBV19; CDR3: CASTHQGDRNGYTF; DNA: TGTGCCAGTACCCATCAGGGGGACAGGAACGGCTACACCTTC
D: TRBD1; J: TRBJ2-2; size: once; V: TRBV5-1; CDR3: CASSSTGGAENTGELFF; DNA: TGCGCCAGCAGCTCGACAGGGGGCGCAGAAAACACCGGGGAGCTGTTTTTT
D: TRBD2; J: TRBJ2-5; size: .; V: TRBV11-2; CDR3: CASSSSSGGALETQYF; DNA: TGTGCCAGCAGCTCCTCTAGCGGGGGGGCTTTAGAGACCCAGTACTTC
D: TRBD2; J: TRBJ2-3; size: .; V: TRBV5-1; CDR3: CASSLVPATSGGSIDTQYF; DNA: TGCGCCAGCAGCCTGGTTCCAGCAACTAGCGGGGGTAGTATAGATACGCAGTATTTT
D: .; J: TRBJ1-2; size: .; V: TRBV7-2; CDR3: CASSLAQGINYGYTF; DNA: TGTGCCAGCAGCTTAGCCCAGGGAATTAACTATGGCTACACCTTC
D: .; J: TRBJ1-4; size: .; V: TRBV6-5; CDR3: CASSYGTNEKLFF; DNA: TGTGCCAGCAGTTACGGGACAAATGAAAAACTGTTTTTT
D: TRBD1; J: TRBJ2-1; size: .; V: TRBV10-3; CDR3: CAISESRTGEGRNNEQFF; DNA: TGTGCCATCAGTGAGTCCCGGACAGGGGAAGGTAGAAACAATGAGCAGTTCTTC
D: TRBD2; J: TRBJ2-7; size: .; V: TRBV11-2; CDR3: CASSPLASGRSYEQYF; DNA: TGTGCCAGCAGCCCCCTAGCTAGCGGACGCTCCTACGAGCAGTACTTC
D: TRBD2; J: TRBJ2-7; size: few; V: TRBV12-5; CDR3: CASGLGIIGLAGSYEQYF; DNA: TGTGCTAGTGGTTTGGGTATAATCGGACTAGCGGGATCCTACGAGCAGTACTTC
D: TRBD2; J: TRBJ2-1; size: .; V: TRBV10-3; CDR3: CAISGGGISPSYNEQFF; DNA: TGTGCCATCAGTGGGGGGGGAATTAGCCCCTCCTACAATGAGCAGTTCTTC
D: TRBD1; J: TRBJ1-5; size: .; V: TRBV28; CDR3: CASSDRAGSNQPQHF; DNA: TGTGCCAGCAGTGACAGGGCTGGAAGCAATCAGCCCCAGCATTTT
D: .; J: TRBJ2-1; size: .; V: TRBV5-4; CDR3: CASSFGTPGSDEQFF; DNA: TGTGCCAGCAGCTTCGGTACCCCAGGCTCCGATGAGCAGTTCTTC
D: .; J: TRBJ1-2; size: .; V: TRBV27; CDR3: CASSPIGDITNYGYTF; DNA: TGTGCCAGCAGTCCTATAGGGGACATTACTAACTATGGCTACACCTTC
D: TRBD1; J: TRBJ1-2; size: .; V: TRBV6-5; CDR3: CASTRDSNYGYTF; DNA: TGTGCCAGCACCCGGGACAGCAACTATGGCTACACCTTC
D: TRBD2; J: TRBJ2-1; size: .; V: TRBV6-5; CDR3: CASSHTSGRENEQFF; DNA: TGTGCCAGCAGTCATACTAGCGGGAGGGAGAATGAGCAGTTCTTC
D: .; J: TRBJ1-3; size: .; V: TRBV5-1; CDR3: CASSSTGVFFGNTIYF; DNA: TGCGCCAGCAGCTCGACAGGAGTCTTCTTTGGAAACACCATATATTTT
D: TRBD2; J: TRBJ2-2; size: .; V: TRBV19; CDR3: CASSTGLVGTGELFF; DNA: TGTGCCAGTAGTACGGGACTAGTGGGAACCGGGGAGCTGTTTTTT
D: .; J: TRBJ1-1; size: .; V: TRBV25-1; CDR3: CASSLYREGAEAFF; DNA: TGTGCCAGCAGCCTCTACAGGGAGGGGGCTGAAGCTTTCTTT
D: TRBD2; J: TRBJ2-1; size: .; V: TRBV19; CDR3: CASRGLAGGRGYNEQFF; DNA: TGTGCCAGTAGGGGACTAGCGGGGGGCCGGGGATACAATGAGCAGTTCTTC
D: TRBD1; J: TRBJ2-5; size: .; V: TRBV4-1; CDR3: CASSLGTALETQYF; DNA: TGCGCCAGCAGCCTAGGGACAGCCTTAGAGACCCAGTACTTC
D: .; J: TRBJ2-2; size: .; V: TRBV12-5; CDR3: CASRGGTGELFF; DNA: TGTGCTAGCCGAGGGGGAACCGGGGAGCTGTTTTTT
D: .; J: TRBJ1-1; size: .; V: TRBV13; CDR3: CASIRVTEAFF; DNA: TGTGCCAGCATCCGAGTCACTGAAGCTTTCTTT
D: .; J: TRBJ2-5; size: .; V: TRBV6-6; CDR3: CASSPRGGRNQETQYF; DNA: TGTGCCAGCAGTCCAAGGGGGGGACGGAACCAAGAGACCCAGTACTTC
D: .; J: TRBJ1-2; size: .; V: TRBV9; CDR3: CASSRAGNYTF; DNA: TGTGCCAGCAGCCGGGCGGGGAACTACACCTTC
D: .; J: TRBJ2-3; size: .; V: TRBV15; CDR3: CATSRAGGSFTDTQYF; DNA: TGTGCCACCAGCAGGGCAGGGGGGAGCTTCACAGATACGCAGTATTTT
D: .; J: TRBJ2-2; size: .; V: TRBV7-2; CDR3: CASSSSRNTGELFF; DNA: TGTGCCAGCAGCTCTAGCCGGAACACCGGGGAGCTGTTTTTT
D: .; J: TRBJ1-3; size: .; V: TRBV19; CDR3: CASSRDKRRASSGNTIYF; DNA: TGTGCCAGTAGCAGGGACAAACGTAGGGCTTCTTCTGGAAACACCATATATTTT
D: .; J: TRBJ2-7; size: once; V: TRBV19; CDR3: CASSIARGPYEQYF; DNA: TGTGCCAGTAGTATAGCTCGGGGTCCCTACGAGCAGTACTTC
D: .; J: TRBJ2-5; size: .; V: TRBV9; CDR3: CASSVGGLQETQYF; DNA: TGTGCCAGCAGCGTAGGAGGCCTACAAGAGACCCAGTACTTC
D: TRBD2; J: TRBJ2-6; size: few; V: TRBV6-2/TRBV6-3; CDR3: CASSYSSREPASGANVLTF; DNA: TGTGCCAGCAGTTACTCTTCGCGGGAGCCCGCCTCTGGGGCCAACGTCCTGACTTTC
D: .; J: TRBJ2-3; size: once; V: TRBV2; CDR3: CASKKASAADTQYF; DNA: TGTGCCAGCAAAAAGGCTAGCGCGGCAGATACGCAGTATTTT
D: TRBD2; J: TRBJ2-2; size: once; V: TRBV7-2; CDR3: CASRGTSGNTGELFF; DNA: TGTGCCAGCAGAGGGACTAGCGGTAACACCGGGGAGCTGTTTTTT